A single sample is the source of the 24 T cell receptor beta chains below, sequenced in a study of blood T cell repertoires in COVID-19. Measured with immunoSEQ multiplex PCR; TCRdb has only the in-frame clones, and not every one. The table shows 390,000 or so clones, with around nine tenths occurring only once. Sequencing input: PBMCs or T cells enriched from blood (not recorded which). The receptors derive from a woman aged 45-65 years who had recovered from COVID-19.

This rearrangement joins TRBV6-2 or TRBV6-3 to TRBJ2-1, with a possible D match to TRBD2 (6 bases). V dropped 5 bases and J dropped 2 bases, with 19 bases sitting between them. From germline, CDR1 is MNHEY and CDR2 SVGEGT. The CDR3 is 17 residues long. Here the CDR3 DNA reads TGTGCCAGCAGTATTCGACCCGGGGGTTACCCCTACAATGAGCAGTTCTTC. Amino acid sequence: CASSIRPGGYPYNEQFF.

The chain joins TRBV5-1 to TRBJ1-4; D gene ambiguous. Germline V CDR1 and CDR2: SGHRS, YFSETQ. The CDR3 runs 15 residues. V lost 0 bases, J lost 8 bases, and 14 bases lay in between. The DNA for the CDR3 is TGCGCCAGCAGCTTGGAAGCGGGTGTCGGGGAAAAACTGTTTTTT. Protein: CASSLEAGVGEKLFF.

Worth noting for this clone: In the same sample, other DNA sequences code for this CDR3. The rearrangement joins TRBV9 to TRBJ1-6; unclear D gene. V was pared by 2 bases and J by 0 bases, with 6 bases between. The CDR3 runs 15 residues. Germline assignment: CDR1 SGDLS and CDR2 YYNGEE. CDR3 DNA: TGTGCCAGCAGCGTTGGTAGCTCCTATAATTCACCCCTCCACTTT. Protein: CASSVGSSYNSPLHF.

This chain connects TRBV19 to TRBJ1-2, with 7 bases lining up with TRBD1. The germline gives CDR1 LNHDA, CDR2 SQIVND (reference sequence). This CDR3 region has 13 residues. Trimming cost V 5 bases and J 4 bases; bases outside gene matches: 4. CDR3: CASSFDRVYGYTF. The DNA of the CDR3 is TGTGCCAGTAGTTTCGACAGGGTCTATGGCTACACCTTC.

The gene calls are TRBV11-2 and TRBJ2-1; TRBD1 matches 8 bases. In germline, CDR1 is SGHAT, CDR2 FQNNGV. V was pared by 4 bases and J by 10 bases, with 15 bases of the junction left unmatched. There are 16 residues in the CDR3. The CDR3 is CASSSIQGVPFTEQFF. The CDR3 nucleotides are TGTGCCAGCAGCTCCATACAGGGGGTTCCTTTTACCGAGCAGTTCTTC.

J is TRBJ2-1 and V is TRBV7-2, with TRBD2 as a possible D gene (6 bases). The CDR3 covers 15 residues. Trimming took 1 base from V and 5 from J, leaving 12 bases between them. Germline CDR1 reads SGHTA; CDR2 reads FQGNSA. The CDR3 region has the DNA TGTGCCAGCAGCTTAGAGGGACTCGGCAACAATGAGCAGTTCTTC. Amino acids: CASSLEGLGNNEQFF.

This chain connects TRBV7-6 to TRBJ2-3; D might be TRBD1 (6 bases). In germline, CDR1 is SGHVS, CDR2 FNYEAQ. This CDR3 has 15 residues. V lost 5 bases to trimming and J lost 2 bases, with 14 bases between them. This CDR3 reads CASSPTGFFTDTQYF. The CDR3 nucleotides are TGTGCCAGCAGCCCCACAGGGTTTTTCACAGATACGCAGTATTTT.

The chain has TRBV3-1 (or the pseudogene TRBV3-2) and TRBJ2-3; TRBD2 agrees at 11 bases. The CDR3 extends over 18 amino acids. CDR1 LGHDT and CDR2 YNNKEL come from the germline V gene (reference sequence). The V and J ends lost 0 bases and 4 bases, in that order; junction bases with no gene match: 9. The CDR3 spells CASSQDWGSGGASDTQYF. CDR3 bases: TGTGCCAGCAGCCAAGATTGGGGTAGCGGGGGGGCATCAGATACGCAGTATTTT.

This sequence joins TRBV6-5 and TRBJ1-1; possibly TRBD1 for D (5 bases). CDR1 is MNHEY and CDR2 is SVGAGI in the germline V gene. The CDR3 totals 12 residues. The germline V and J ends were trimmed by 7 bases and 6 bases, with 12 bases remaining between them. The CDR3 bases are TGTGCCAGCAAGCAGGGAAGCCCTGAAGCTTTCTTT. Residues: CASKQGSPEAFF.

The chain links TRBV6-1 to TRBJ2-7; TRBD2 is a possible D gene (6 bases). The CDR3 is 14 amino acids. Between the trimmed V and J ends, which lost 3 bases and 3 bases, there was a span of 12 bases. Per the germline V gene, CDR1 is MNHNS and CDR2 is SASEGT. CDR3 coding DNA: TGTGCCAGCAGTGAGGGGGGAAGGGTCTACGAGCAGTACTTC. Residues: CASSEGGRVYEQYF.

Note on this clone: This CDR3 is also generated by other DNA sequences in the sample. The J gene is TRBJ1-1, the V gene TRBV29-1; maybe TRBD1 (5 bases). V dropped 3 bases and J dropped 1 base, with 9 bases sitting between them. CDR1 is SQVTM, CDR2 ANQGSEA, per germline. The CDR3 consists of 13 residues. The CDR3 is CSVDQGKNTEAFF. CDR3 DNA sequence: TGCAGCGTTGATCAGGGAAAGAACACTGAAGCTTTCTTT. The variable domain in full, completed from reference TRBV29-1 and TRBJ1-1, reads SAVISQKPSRDICQRGTSLTIQCQVDSQVTMMFWYRQQPGQSLTLIATANQGSEATYESGFVIDKFPISRPNLTFSTLTVSNMSPEDSSIYLCSVDQGKNTEAFFGQGTRLTVV.

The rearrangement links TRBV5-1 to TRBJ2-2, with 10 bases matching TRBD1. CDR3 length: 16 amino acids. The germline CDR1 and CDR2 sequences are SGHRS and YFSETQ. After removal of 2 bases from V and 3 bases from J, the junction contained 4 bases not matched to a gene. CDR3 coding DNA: TGCGCCAGCAGCTTTGGTGGGACAGGGGACACCGGGGAGCTGTTTTTT. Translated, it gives CASSFGGTGDTGELFF.

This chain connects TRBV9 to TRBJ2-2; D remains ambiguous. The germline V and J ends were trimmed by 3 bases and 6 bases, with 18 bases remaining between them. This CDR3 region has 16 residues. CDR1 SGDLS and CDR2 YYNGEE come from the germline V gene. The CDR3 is CASSASASRNPGELFF. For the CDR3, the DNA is TGTGCCAGCAGCGCTTCCGCTTCTAGGAATCCCGGGGAGCTGTTTTTT.

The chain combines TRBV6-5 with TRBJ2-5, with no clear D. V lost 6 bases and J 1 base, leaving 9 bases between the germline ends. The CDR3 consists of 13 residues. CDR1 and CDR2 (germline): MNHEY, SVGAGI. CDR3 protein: CASRSGAQETQYF. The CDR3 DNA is TGTGCCAGCAGATCGGGTGCCCAAGAGACCCAGTACTTC.

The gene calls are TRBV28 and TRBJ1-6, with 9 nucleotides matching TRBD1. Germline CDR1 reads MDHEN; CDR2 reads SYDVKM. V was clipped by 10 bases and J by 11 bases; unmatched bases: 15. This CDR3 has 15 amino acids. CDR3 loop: CAIRERPGQGTPLHF. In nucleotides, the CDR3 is TGTGCCATCAGGGAACGACCGGGACAGGGAACACCCCTCCACTTT.

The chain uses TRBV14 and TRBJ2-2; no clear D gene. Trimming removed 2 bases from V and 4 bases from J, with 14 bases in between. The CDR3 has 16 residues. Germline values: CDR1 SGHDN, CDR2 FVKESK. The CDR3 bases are TGTGCCAGCAGCCAATACAACAGAGTAAGCACCGGGGAGCTGTTTTTT. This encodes CASSQYNRVSTGELFF. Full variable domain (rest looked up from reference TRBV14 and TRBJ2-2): EAGVTQFPSHSVIEKGQTVTLRCDPISGHDNLYWYRRVMGKEIKFLLHFVKESKQDESGMPNNRFLAERTGGTYSTLKVQPAELEDSGVYFCASSQYNRVSTGELFFGEGSRLTVL.

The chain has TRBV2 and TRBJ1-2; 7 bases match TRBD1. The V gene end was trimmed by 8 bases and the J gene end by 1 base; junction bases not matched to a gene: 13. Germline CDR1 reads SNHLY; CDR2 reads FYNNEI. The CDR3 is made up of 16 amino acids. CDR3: CASRPQGQGDNYGYTF. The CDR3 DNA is TGTGCCAGCCGGCCACAGGGGCAGGGGGATAACTATGGCTACACCTTC.

CDR3 protein: CASSQVSGGGTGELFF. The CDR3 DNA reads as TGTGCCAGCAGCCAAGTCTCAGGGGGAGGCACCGGGGAGCTGTTTTTT. This chain joins TRBV3-1 (or the pseudogene TRBV3-2) and TRBJ2-2; perhaps TRBD1 as D (7 bases). The CDR3 is 16 residues long. Germline V lookup: CDR1 LGHDT, CDR2 YNNKEL (reference sequence). Trimming took 1 base from V and 4 from J, leaving 13 bases between them.

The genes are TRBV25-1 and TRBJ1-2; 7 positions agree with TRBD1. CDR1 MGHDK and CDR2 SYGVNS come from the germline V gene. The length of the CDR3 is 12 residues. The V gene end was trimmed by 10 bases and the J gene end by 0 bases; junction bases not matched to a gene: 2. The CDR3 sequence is CATTGANYGYTF. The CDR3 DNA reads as TGTGCCACTACAGGGGCTAACTATGGCTACACCTTC.

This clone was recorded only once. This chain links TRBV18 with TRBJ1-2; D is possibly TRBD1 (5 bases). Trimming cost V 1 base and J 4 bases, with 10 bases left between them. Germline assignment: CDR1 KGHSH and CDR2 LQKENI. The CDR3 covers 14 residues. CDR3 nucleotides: TGTGCCAGCTCACCACAGGACATCCTCTATGGCTACACCTTC. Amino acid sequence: CASSPQDILYGYTF.

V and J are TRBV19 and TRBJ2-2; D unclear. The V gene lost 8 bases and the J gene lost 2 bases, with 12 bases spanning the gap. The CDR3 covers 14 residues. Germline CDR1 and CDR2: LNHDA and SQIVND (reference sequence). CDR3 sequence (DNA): TGTGCCAGTTGTAACAGTCTTAACACCGGGGAGCTGTTTTTT. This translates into CASCNSLNTGELFF.

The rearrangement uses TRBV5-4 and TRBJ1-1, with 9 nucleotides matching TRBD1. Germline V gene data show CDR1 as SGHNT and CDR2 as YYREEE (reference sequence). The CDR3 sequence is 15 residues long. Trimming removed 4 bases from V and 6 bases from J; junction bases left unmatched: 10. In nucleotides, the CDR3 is TGTGCCAGCAGCGAGAACAGGGGGCGGATCCCTGAAGCTTTCTTT. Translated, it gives CASSENRGRIPEAFF.

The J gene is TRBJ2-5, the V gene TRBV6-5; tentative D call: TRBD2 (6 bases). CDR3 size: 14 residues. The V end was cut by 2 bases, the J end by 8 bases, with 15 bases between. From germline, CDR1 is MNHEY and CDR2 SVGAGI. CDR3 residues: CASSYVRLGGTQYF. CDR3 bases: TGTGCCAGCAGTTACGTCCGCTTGGGGGGAACCCAGTACTTC.

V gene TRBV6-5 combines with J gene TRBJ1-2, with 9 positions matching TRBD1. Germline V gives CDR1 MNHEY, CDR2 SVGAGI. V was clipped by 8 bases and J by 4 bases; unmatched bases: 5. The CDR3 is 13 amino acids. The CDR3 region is CASGTGSLYGYTF. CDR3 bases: TGTGCCAGCGGGACAGGGAGCCTCTATGGCTACACCTTC.